The 23 T cell receptor beta chains in this list originate from one sample, sequenced in a study of OX40 agonist ivuxolimab in advanced cancers. The repertoire was sequenced with immunoSEQ multiplex PCR; TCRdb's copy has only in-frame clones and lacks some. The top ten clones hold around 0.97% of a sample with some 74,000 clones, about 88% of them seen once. Sequencing was performed on CD4+ or CD8+ T cells sorted from blood, taken in a trial of the OX40 agonist ivuxolimab. Receptors were obtained from an adult with an advanced solid tumor such as melanoma, head and neck, liver or kidney cancer.

The count of this clone is one. The V call is TRBV6-6, the J call TRBJ1-3; the D gene is possibly TRBD1 (6 bases). This CDR3 region has 16 residues. Trimming left V 3 bases short and J 1 base short, with 13 bases between. CDR1 and CDR2 (germline): MNHNY, SVGAGI (reference sequence). This CDR3 reads CASSYGGSVSGNTIYF. The CDR3 DNA reads as TGTGCCAGCAGTTATGGGGGCTCGGTTTCTGGAAACACCATATATTTT.

CDR3 sequence: CASSWFGFAAGELFF. DNA of the CDR3: TGCGCCAGCAGCTGGTTCGGCTTCGCCGCCGGGGAGCTGTTTTTT. This chain links TRBV5-1 with TRBJ2-2; no firm D call. This CDR3 is built from 15 residues. V was cut by 3 bases and J by 6 bases, with 15 bases left in between. CDR1 and CDR2 (germline): SGHRS, YFSETQ.

The gene calls are TRBV7-3 and TRBJ2-5, with D perhaps given as TRBD1 or TRBD2 (7 bases each). Trimming shortened V by 4 bases and J by 4 bases, and 19 bases separated the two germline ends. The CDR3 is 16 amino acids. Germline loops: CDR1 SGHTA, CDR2 FQGTGA. The CDR3 reads CASSSGGGEVRETQYF. CDR3 nucleotides: TGTGCCAGCAGCTCAGGGGGAGGGGAGGTGCGAGAGACCCAGTACTTC. The whole variable domain, remainder taken from reference TRBV7-3 and TRBJ2-5, is GAGVSQTPSNKVTEKGKYVELRCDPISGHTALYWYRQSLGQGPEFLIYFQGTGAADDSGLPNDRFFAVRPEGSVSTLKIQRTERGDSAVYLCASSSGGGEVRETQYFGPGTRLLVL.

The sample holds one count of this clone. The chain's CDR3 is CASSIRPSYGYTF. In DNA form, the CDR3 reads TGTGCCAGTAGTATAAGACCCTCCTATGGCTACACCTTC. This sequence joins TRBV19 and TRBJ1-2; no reliable D call. Germline CDR1 reads LNHDA; CDR2 reads SQIVND (reference sequence). The length of the CDR3 is 13 residues. Trimming cost V 2 bases and J 4 bases, with 8 bases left between them. Drawing the rest from reference TRBV19 and TRBJ1-2, the complete variable domain is DGGITQSPKYLFRKEGQNVTLSCEQNLNHDAMYWYRQDPGQGLRLIYYSQIVNDFQKGDIAEGYSVSREKKESFPLTVTSAQKNPTAFYLCASSIRPSYGYTFGSGTRLTVV.

The gene calls are TRBV9 and TRBJ2-3; no firm D call. The germline gives CDR1 SGDLS, CDR2 YYNGEE. This CDR3 has 14 amino acids. The V end lost 4 bases, the J end lost 3 bases, and 12 bases lay between the germline ends. CDR3 residues: CASSPRVGTDTQYF. CDR3 bases: TGTGCCAGCAGCCCCCGGGTAGGGACAGATACGCAGTATTTT.

This sequence joins TRBV7-2 and TRBJ1-2, with TRBD1 matching 11 bases. With 0 bases clipped from V and 7 bases from J, the junction kept 4 bases outside the gene matches. The germline CDR1 and CDR2 sequences are SGHTA and FQGNSA. The CDR3 covers 15 residues. The CDR3 DNA sequence: TGTGCCAGCAGCTTAGCTTGGGACAGGGGGATTGGCTACACCTTC. Its translation: CASSLAWDRGIGYTF.

V gene TRBV5-8 combines with J gene TRBJ1-5; D uncertain. The CDR3 spans 16 residues. CDR1 SGHTS and CDR2 YDEGEE come from the germline V gene. Trimming pared 4 bases from V and 2 bases from J, leaving 16 bases between. The CDR3: CASSPRGGSGNQPQHF. CDR3 in DNA: TGTGCCAGCAGCCCCCGGGGTGGTTCTGGCAATCAGCCCCAGCATTTT. Complete variable domain (other parts from reference TRBV5-8 and TRBJ1-5): EAGVTQSPTHLIKTRGQQATLRCSPISGHTSVYWYQQALGLGLQFLLWYDEGEERNRGNFPPRFSGRQFPNYSSELNVNALELEDSALYLCASSPRGGSGNQPQHFGDGTRLSIL.

The chain has TRBV19 and TRBJ1-2; 9 bases match TRBD1. Germline V lookup: CDR1 LNHDA, CDR2 SQIVND (reference sequence). The J segment lost 14 bases and the V segment lost 4 bases, leaving 14 bases of the junction unmatched. The CDR3 runs to 14 residues. The CDR3 DNA is TGTGCCAGTAGTACCACCGGGACAGGGCCCGCGCAGACCTTC. Its protein is CASSTTGTGPAQTF. Complete variable domain (other parts from reference TRBV19 and TRBJ1-2): DGGITQSPKYLFRKEGQNVTLSCEQNLNHDAMYWYRQDPGQGLRLIYYSQIVNDFQKGDIAEGYSVSREKKESFPLTVTSAQKNPTAFYLCASSTTGTGPAQTFGSGTRLTVV.

The V call is TRBV28, the J call TRBJ1-2, with 10 nucleotides matching TRBD1. The V gene end was trimmed by 5 bases and the J gene end by 8 bases; junction bases not matched to a gene: 5. This CDR3 region has 13 residues. Germline V gene sequence: CDR1 MDHEN, CDR2 SYDVKM. Here the CDR3 DNA reads TGTGCCAGCAGTGCCCCGGGACAGGGGGGCTACACCTTC. Translation: CASSAPGQGGYTF.

This clone was detected once. The V and J genes are TRBV28 and TRBJ2-3; 9 bases are shared with TRBD1. The CDR3 runs to 14 residues. Germline CDR1 reads MDHEN; CDR2 reads SYDVKM. V lost 5 bases and J lost 2; bases outside the gene matches: 2. As DNA, the CDR3 is TGTGCCAGCAGTCGGACAGGGGTCACAGATACGCAGTATTTT. This sequence encodes CASSRTGVTDTQYF.

The chain carries TRBV18 and TRBJ1-5, with D tentatively TRBD1 (6 bases). Trimming removed 6 bases from V and 6 bases from J, with 12 bases in between. The germline V gene encodes CDR1 KGHSH and CDR2 LQKENI. The CDR3 totals 13 residues. The CDR3 spells CASSPGAGQPQHF. The CDR3 DNA is TGTGCCAGCTCGCCAGGGGCCGGTCAGCCCCAGCATTTT.

The chain carries TRBV5-1 and TRBJ2-1; D not certain. This CDR3 has 14 residues. Germline lookup yields CDR1 SGHRS and CDR2 YFSETQ. Deletions cut 2 bases from V and 0 bases from J, with 6 bases between. The CDR3 spells CASSFSRSYNEQFF. DNA for the CDR3: TGCGCCAGCAGCTTCTCGCGCTCCTACAATGAGCAGTTCTTC.

The chain recombines TRBV29-1 with TRBJ2-7; 10 positions match TRBD1. The CDR3 contains 14 residues. Trimming took 6 bases from V and 2 from J; bases not matched to a gene: 7. The germline CDR1 and CDR2 sequences are SQVTM and ANQGSEA. The CDR3 loop is CSVAGQGRTYEQYF. CDR3 coding DNA: TGCAGCGTCGCGGGACAGGGGAGGACCTACGAGCAGTACTTC.

This chain uses TRBV7-2 with TRBJ2-3; maybe TRBD2 (6 bases). The CDR3 runs to 15 residues. Trimming left V 3 bases short and J 3 bases short, with 13 bases between. CDR1 SGHTA and CDR2 FQGNSA come from the germline V gene. CDR3 loop: CASSFSGAGTDTQYF. DNA of the CDR3: TGTGCCAGCAGCTTTTCGGGAGCTGGGACAGATACGCAGTATTTT.

In nucleotides, the CDR3 is TGTGCCAGCAGCCCACGAGCCCCTGAAGACCGGCGGACCCAGTACTTC. Residues: CASSPRAPEDRRTQYF. V usage is TRBV11-3 and J usage is TRBJ2-5; no clear D gene. V lost 5 bases, J lost 7 bases, and 23 bases lay in between. The CDR3 is made up of 16 amino acids. The germline V gene has CDR1 SGHNT and CDR2 YENEEA.

The chain carries TRBV6-1 and TRBJ2-7; no clear D. V lost 9 bases and J lost 4, with 22 bases in between. This CDR3 comprises 15 residues. Germline V CDR1 and CDR2: MNHNS, SASEGT. This chain's CDR3 is CARSATAILLYEQYF. CDR3 sequence (DNA): TGTGCCAGGTCAGCGACGGCGATACTTCTGTACGAGCAGTACTTC.

Ten or more counts support this clone. The chain couples TRBV6-1 to TRBJ1-1; D ambiguous. Germline V gene data show CDR1 as MNHNS and CDR2 as SASEGT. Trimming left V 9 bases short and J 2 bases short, with 4 bases between. This CDR3 is 10 amino acids long. For the CDR3, the DNA is TGTGCCAGTAGAAACACTGAAGCTTTCTTT. This codes for CASRNTEAFF.

The CDR3: CASSPRGQGVKETQYF. The DNA for the CDR3 is TGTGCCAGCAGCCCCCGCGGACAGGGGGTAAAGGAGACCCAGTACTTC. This rearrangement joins TRBV7-9 to TRBJ2-5; the match to TRBD1 covers 10 bases. Germline CDR1 and CDR2: SEHNR and FQNEAQ (reference sequence). V trimming: 5 bases; J trimming: 5 bases; junction bases outside the gene matches: 11. The CDR3 is 16 amino acids. The full variable domain, in which reference TRBV7-9 and TRBJ2-5 provide the parts outside the CDR3, is DTGVSQNPRHKITKRGQNVTFRCDPISEHNRLYWYRQTLGQGPEFLTYFQNEAQLEKSRLLSDRFSAERPKGSFSTLEIQRTEQGDSAMYLCASSPRGQGVKETQYFGPGTRLLVL.

This chain connects TRBV5-1 to TRBJ2-3, with 7 bases that match TRBD1. CDR3 length equals 16 residues. The V gene end was trimmed by 4 bases and the J gene end by 1 base; junction bases not matched to a gene: 9. Germline V gives CDR1 SGHRS, CDR2 YFSETQ. DNA for the CDR3: TGCGCCAGCAGCACAGGACAGGTGATCGGCACAGATACGCAGTATTTT. The encoded protein is CASSTGQVIGTDTQYF.

DNA of the CDR3: TGTGCCACCAGCAGGCTGGTGGGATCAAGCACAGATACGCAGTATTTT. Residues: CATSRLVGSSTDTQYF. This chain connects TRBV15 to TRBJ2-3, with D hard to call. The length of the CDR3 is 16 residues. Trimming stripped 3 bases from V and 0 bases from J, with 13 bases between. Per the germline V gene, CDR1 is LNHNV and CDR2 is YYDKDF (reference sequence). Complete variable domain (other parts from reference TRBV15 and TRBJ2-3): DAMVIQNPRYQVTQFGKPVTLSCSQTLNHNVMYWYQQKSSQAPKLLFHYYDKDFNNEADTPDNFQSRRPNTSFCFLDIRSPGLGDTAMYLCATSRLVGSSTDTQYFGPGTRLTVL.

The rearrangement joins TRBV7-6 to TRBJ2-2, with a weak D call TRBD1 (5 bases). CDR3 length: 16 amino acids. Germline V gene lookup returns CDR1 SGHVS and CDR2 FNYEAQ. Trimming stripped 0 bases from V and 8 bases from J, with 16 bases between. The CDR3 nucleotides read TGTGCCAGCAGCTTAGCGGAAAAGGCAGGGAATGGGGAGCTGTTTTTT. This translates into CASSLAEKAGNGELFF.

This clone appeared once. The chain combines TRBV6-6 with TRBJ1-2; D ambiguous. Germline values: CDR1 MNHNY, CDR2 SVGAGI (reference sequence). Trimming stripped 5 bases from V and 5 bases from J, with 12 bases between. This CDR3 has 13 amino acids. This chain's CDR3 is CASSPTQDYGYTF. The DNA of the CDR3 is TGTGCCAGCAGTCCGACACAAGATTATGGCTACACCTTC.

The chain combines TRBV4-2 with TRBJ2-3; 9 nucleotides match TRBD2. The CDR3 runs 16 residues. Germline loops: CDR1 LGHNA, CDR2 YNFKEQ. The trim removed 4 bases at V and 1 base at J, leaving 6 bases unmatched. CDR3 residues: CASSLATSGGTDTQYF. CDR3 DNA sequence: TGTGCCAGCAGCCTTGCGACTAGCGGCGGCACAGATACGCAGTATTTT.